The entry below gives a single TCR beta chain sequence along with its context. This clone was counted between two and nine times. What this receptor recognizes is not known. Qualities for individual bases were not recorded, and no much larger clone is one base off. This record comes from a study of graft-versus-host responses after intestinal transplantation (dated by TCRdb to the early 2020s). With regard to the full study: Multivisceral, liver-intestinal, or isolated intestinal transplants were received by the recipients. All recipients received anti-thymocyte globulin induction followed by maintenance tacrolimus and steroids for around 3 years. Graft-versus-host and host-versus-graft alloreactive T cell clones were tracked in the graft, circulation and bone marrow after intestinal transplantation using bulk TCR-beta CDR3 sequencing. Alloreactive clones were identified by sequencing pre-transplant mixed lymphocyte reaction products and comparing them with unstimulated pre-transplant donor and recipient T cells. The cohort enrolled some 25 intestinal transplant recipients including one retransplant, and a few patients lacking pretransplant specimens were excluded. Donor T cell macrochimerism was defined as a peak of at least 4% donor T cells among recipient peripheral blood mononuclear cells. Rather than being sequenced by the commercial service, samples from a few later patients were sequenced in-house on an Illumina MiSeq and processed with MiXCR.

Receptor libraries were prepared by the immunoSEQ multiplex PCR assay. For most patients, high-throughput TCR-beta CDR3 sequencing of genomic DNA was performed by Adaptive Biotechnologies. Per the authors' processing: TCR sequencing data for over 15 patients were retrieved from Adaptive's ImmunoSEQ software; three other patients were processed with MiXCR and VDJtools. Because the origin of CDR3 nucleotide sequences shared between donor and recipient could not be assigned, those sequences were removed. To count as alloreactive, a clone needed at least 2-fold expansion over unstimulated cells and a minimum CFSE-low frequency of 0.002% (template counts) or 0.001% (read counts). A clone was considered mappable if detected in the sequenced pre-transplant spleen, lymph node, or MLR CFSE-low populations of the donor or recipient. The cumulative frequency of alloreactive clones was calculated as a percentage of all sequences, weighted by copy number. The source is immuneACCESS, and TCRdb retained only in-frame sequences with V and J called. Part of the clones is not carried over; for the studies checked, unresolved V genes explain less than half of this, and the remainder is unexplained. The DNA was the basis for D and trimming; V, J and clone size are from that table. The sample table lists around 23,000 clones, 80% to 90% of them with a count of one. The ten largest clones capture 0.96% of the sample.

V lost 6 bases and J lost 4 bases, and the count of bases not matched to a germline gene is 5. Reading from cysteine to phenylalanine, the CDR3 counts 15 amino acids. CDR3 DNA is the only sequence kept; it has 45 bases, read in frame from the first base. The germline V gene (reference sequence) sets CDR1 to MNHEY and CDR2 to SMNVEV. In the first month after transplant, blood samples were collected up to 4 times, and after that at least monthly when available. What the work shows at the level of the full study, not this receptor alone: Conclusions were limited by the relatively low number and heterogeneity of intestinal transplant patients. Early after transplant, peak levels of circulating GvH clones were found to be associated with declines in HvG clones. In the allografts of patients with donor T cell macrochimerism, GvH to HvG T cell clonal ratios were high. GvH clones were found in recipient bone marrow, and some of the GvH clones appeared earlier in ileal mucosa or blood, which is consistent with an intestinal mucosal origin.

This sample comprised PBMCs, obtained roughly 68 weeks after intestinal transplant. The sequence came from a human patient who received an intestinal transplant, so some T cells may come from the graft donor. Recombination linked TRBV27 to TRBJ2-6, with TRBD1 matching 8 junction bases. The CDR3 amino acid sequence is: CASSRDRPGANVLTF. The nucleotide sequence reads as follows: TGTGCCAGCAGCCGGGACAGGCCCGGGGCCAACGTCCTGACTTTC.